Listed below are T cell receptor beta chains from one sample, sequenced in a study of T-cell memory formation after mild COVID-19. TCRdb analysed the 5' RACE reads with MiXCR anew, one entry per CDR3 protein. The data show under 450,000 distinct CDR3 sequences, 23% seen once. The sequencing sample was made of PBMCs or a T cell subset sorted from them (not recorded which). The receptors shown here come from an adult woman who had mild COVID-19 (a few samples of this study predate the infection). Cell type and time point are not known. The CDR3 runs from the conserved cysteine through the conserved F or W. A D gene is named only where the DNA matches it firmly. Clone size, where shown, is once, few, many, or a class for clones that have expanded.

j_call: TRBJ2-5; d_call: TRBD2; v_call: TRBV20-1; clone_size: few; cdr3_aa: CSANRGGQETQYF; cdr3_nt: TGCAGTGCTAACCGCGGGGGCCAAGAGACCCAGTACTTC
j_call: TRBJ2-3; d_call: NA; v_call: TRBV2; clone_size: NA; cdr3_aa: CASWSQGYRADTQYF; cdr3_nt: TGTGCCAGCTGGTCACAGGGCTATCGTGCAGATACGCAGTATTTT
j_call: TRBJ2-1; d_call: NA; v_call: TRBV20-1; clone_size: NA; cdr3_aa: CSARERWWAGSNEQFF; cdr3_nt: TGCAGTGCTAGAGAGCGTTGGTGGGCGGGAAGCAATGAGCAGTTCTTC
j_call: TRBJ2-5; d_call: NA; v_call: TRBV12-3/TRBV12-4; clone_size: NA; cdr3_aa: CASSHETSETQYF; cdr3_nt: TGTGCCAGCAGCCATGAAACGTCGGAGACCCAGTACTTC
j_call: TRBJ2-1; d_call: TRBD2; v_call: TRBV6-1; clone_size: NA; cdr3_aa: CASSGLAVINEQFF; cdr3_nt: TGTGCCAGCAGTGGACTAGCGGTAATCAATGAGCAGTTCTTC
j_call: TRBJ2-1; d_call: TRBD2; v_call: TRBV19; clone_size: NA; cdr3_aa: CASSMRGGYNEQFF; cdr3_nt: TGTGCCAGTAGTATGCGCGGGGGTTACAATGAGCAGTTCTTC
j_call: TRBJ2-3; d_call: TRBD2; v_call: TRBV6-5; clone_size: NA; cdr3_aa: CASSYGTRGDTQYF; cdr3_nt: TGTGCCAGCAGTTACGGGACTAGAGGCGATACGCAGTATTTT
j_call: TRBJ1-2; d_call: TRBD1; v_call: TRBV12-3/TRBV12-4; clone_size: NA; cdr3_aa: CASSFHVQGDYGYTF; cdr3_nt: TGTGCCAGCAGTTTTCACGTCCAGGGGGACTATGGCTACACCTTC
j_call: TRBJ2-2; d_call: NA; v_call: TRBV7-2; clone_size: few; cdr3_aa: CASSAYYNTGELFF; cdr3_nt: TGTGCCAGCAGCGCCTACTATAATACCGGGGAGCTGTTTTTT
j_call: TRBJ1-6; d_call: NA; v_call: TRBV7-6; clone_size: NA; cdr3_aa: CASSLRTALGSPLHF; cdr3_nt: TGTGCCAGCAGCTTGCGGACAGCTCTGGGTTCACCCCTCCACTTT
j_call: TRBJ2-7; d_call: NA; v_call: TRBV20-1; clone_size: few; cdr3_aa: CSANRRDTSYEQYF; cdr3_nt: TGCAGTGCTAACCGCCGGGACACCTCCTACGAGCAGTACTTC
j_call: TRBJ2-3; d_call: NA; v_call: TRBV18; clone_size: NA; cdr3_aa: CASSPQKVGTDTQYF; cdr3_nt: TGTGCCAGCTCACCACAGAAGGTGGGCACAGATACGCAGTATTTT
j_call: TRBJ2-2; d_call: NA; v_call: TRBV12-3/TRBV12-4; clone_size: few; cdr3_aa: CASSLYEVWSVNTGELFF; cdr3_nt: TGTGCCAGCAGTTTATACGAGGTTTGGTCCGTTAACACCGGGGAGCTGTTTTTT
j_call: TRBJ2-1; d_call: NA; v_call: TRBV3-1; clone_size: few; cdr3_aa: CASSQDLSAEQFF; cdr3_nt: TGTGCCAGCAGCCAAGATCTTAGCGCAGAGCAGTTCTTC
j_call: TRBJ2-6; d_call: TRBD2; v_call: TRBV6-5; clone_size: few; cdr3_aa: CASSRTSGSGANVLTF; cdr3_nt: TGTGCCAGCAGCCGGACTAGCGGCTCTGGGGCCAACGTCCTGACTTTC
j_call: TRBJ2-1; d_call: NA; v_call: TRBV20-1; clone_size: NA; cdr3_aa: CSARLPVANEQFF; cdr3_nt: TGCAGTGCTAGACTCCCGGTCGCGAATGAGCAGTTCTTC
j_call: TRBJ2-7; d_call: NA; v_call: TRBV20-1; clone_size: NA; cdr3_aa: CSARGALNEQYF; cdr3_nt: TGCAGTGCCCGGGGGGCGCTTAACGAGCAGTACTTC
j_call: TRBJ2-1; d_call: NA; v_call: TRBV7-6; clone_size: NA; cdr3_aa: CASSEGLSFNEQFF; cdr3_nt: TGTGCCAGCAGCGAGGGCCTATCTTTCAATGAGCAGTTCTTC
j_call: TRBJ1-2; d_call: TRBD1; v_call: TRBV5-6; clone_size: NA; cdr3_aa: CASSFSTGTYGYTF; cdr3_nt: TGTGCCAGCAGCTTCTCGACAGGGACTTATGGCTACACCTTC
j_call: TRBJ2-3; d_call: TRBD2; v_call: TRBV7-3; clone_size: few; cdr3_aa: CASSQILAGEVDTQYF; cdr3_nt: TGTGCCAGCAGCCAAATACTAGCGGGAGAGGTGGATACGCAGTATTTT
j_call: TRBJ1-3; d_call: NA; v_call: TRBV12-3/TRBV12-4; clone_size: NA; cdr3_aa: CASSLIVRSGNTIYF; cdr3_nt: TGTGCCAGCAGTTTGATCGTACGCTCTGGAAACACCATATATTTT
j_call: TRBJ1-1; d_call: TRBD1; v_call: TRBV6-6; clone_size: NA; cdr3_aa: CASRYRDRGTEAFF; cdr3_nt: TGTGCCAGCCGGTACCGGGACAGGGGAACTGAAGCTTTCTTT
j_call: TRBJ2-7; d_call: TRBD2; v_call: TRBV7-9; clone_size: NA; cdr3_aa: CASSWRLAGAYEQYF; cdr3_nt: TGTGCCAGCAGCTGGAGACTAGCGGGAGCATACGAGCAGTACTTC
j_call: TRBJ2-3; d_call: NA; v_call: TRBV11-2; clone_size: NA; cdr3_aa: CASSPHPQPGAPTDTQYF; cdr3_nt: TGTGCCAGCAGCCCTCACCCCCAGCCGGGGGCTCCCACAGATACGCAGTATTTT
j_call: TRBJ2-7; d_call: NA; v_call: TRBV25-1; clone_size: few; cdr3_aa: CASSARQGTTYEQYF; cdr3_nt: TGTGCCAGCAGTGCTCGTCAGGGTACTACCTACGAGCAGTACTTC
j_call: TRBJ2-7; d_call: TRBD2; v_call: TRBV12-3/TRBV12-4; clone_size: few; cdr3_aa: CASSLVGLANPEQYF; cdr3_nt: TGTGCCAGCAGTTTGGTGGGACTAGCAAATCCCGAGCAGTACTTC
j_call: TRBJ2-7; d_call: TRBD1; v_call: TRBV4-1; clone_size: NA; cdr3_aa: CASSHPPSTGGHDEQYF; cdr3_nt: TGCGCCAGCAGCCACCCACCCTCGACAGGGGGCCACGACGAGCAGTACTTC
j_call: TRBJ1-1; d_call: NA; v_call: TRBV7-9; clone_size: NA; cdr3_aa: CASSSGAGF; cdr3_nt: TGTGCCAGCAGCTCAGGGGCAGGATTT
j_call: TRBJ2-1; d_call: TRBD2; v_call: TRBV2; clone_size: NA; cdr3_aa: CASSASGRGYNEQFF; cdr3_nt: TGTGCCAGCAGTGCTAGCGGGAGGGGATACAATGAGCAGTTCTTC
j_call: TRBJ2-2; d_call: NA; v_call: TRBV4-3; clone_size: NA; cdr3_aa: CASSQDRAPAGPSPVGDTGELFF; cdr3_nt: TGCGCCAGCAGCCAAGATAGGGCGCCGGCAGGGCCGTCCCCCGTGGGAGATACCGGGGAGCTGTTTTTT
j_call: TRBJ2-7; d_call: TRBD2; v_call: TRBV29-1; clone_size: many; cdr3_aa: CSVEVGWVTSGRNHEQYF; cdr3_nt: TGCAGCGTTGAAGTTGGGTGGGTGACTAGCGGGAGGAACCACGAGCAGTACTTC
j_call: TRBJ2-1; d_call: NA; v_call: TRBV18; clone_size: NA; cdr3_aa: CASSPESWGSFNEQFF; cdr3_nt: TGTGCCAGCTCACCAGAGTCTTGGGGATCGTTCAATGAGCAGTTCTTC
j_call: TRBJ1-1; d_call: NA; v_call: TRBV6-5; clone_size: NA; cdr3_aa: CASSYFRSLVNTEAFF; cdr3_nt: TGTGCCAGCAGTTACTTCCGGAGCTTAGTAAACACTGAAGCTTTCTTT
j_call: TRBJ1-2; d_call: TRBD1; v_call: TRBV30; clone_size: NA; cdr3_aa: CAFHRGDYGYTF; cdr3_nt: TGTGCCTTCCACAGGGGAGACTATGGCTACACCTTC
j_call: TRBJ2-7; d_call: TRBD1; v_call: TRBV12-3/TRBV12-4; clone_size: NA; cdr3_aa: CASSPGQVVPEQYF; cdr3_nt: TGTGCCAGCAGCCCCGGACAGGTGGTTCCCGAGCAGTACTTC
j_call: TRBJ2-5; d_call: NA; v_call: TRBV5-1; clone_size: NA; cdr3_aa: CASSLRGFGETQYF; cdr3_nt: TGCGCCAGCAGCTTGCGCGGATTCGGGGAGACCCAGTACTTC
j_call: TRBJ1-6; d_call: NA; v_call: TRBV7-2; clone_size: few; cdr3_aa: CASSQRIFLGENSPLHF; cdr3_nt: TGTGCCAGCAGCCAACGTATATTTCTGGGGGAGAATTCACCCCTCCACTTT
j_call: TRBJ1-5; d_call: TRBD1; v_call: TRBV7-2; clone_size: NA; cdr3_aa: CASSLSYRGGDQPQHF; cdr3_nt: TGTGCCAGCAGCTTATCGTACAGGGGCGGGGATCAGCCCCAGCATTTT
j_call: TRBJ1-2; d_call: TRBD1; v_call: TRBV20-1; clone_size: many; cdr3_aa: CSAVPRDRAYGYTF; cdr3_nt: TGCAGTGCTGTCCCACGGGACAGGGCCTATGGCTACACCTTC
j_call: TRBJ2-7; d_call: NA; v_call: TRBV12-3/TRBV12-4; clone_size: few; cdr3_aa: CASSFAPLDEQYF; cdr3_nt: TGTGCCAGCAGTTTTGCCCCGTTAGACGAGCAGTACTTC
j_call: TRBJ2-3; d_call: TRBD1; v_call: TRBV5-1; clone_size: NA; cdr3_aa: CASSLVDRGTDTQYF; cdr3_nt: TGCGCCAGCAGCTTAGTGGACAGGGGCACAGATACGCAGTATTTT
j_call: TRBJ2-1; d_call: TRBD2; v_call: TRBV7-9; clone_size: NA; cdr3_aa: CASSVVGLAASNEQFF; cdr3_nt: TGTGCCAGCAGCGTAGTGGGACTAGCGGCTTCCAATGAGCAGTTCTTC
j_call: TRBJ1-5; d_call: NA; v_call: TRBV6-5; clone_size: few; cdr3_aa: CASRPVGGLQPQHF; cdr3_nt: TGTGCCAGCAGACCCGTGGGAGGGCTTCAGCCCCAGCATTTT
j_call: TRBJ2-7; d_call: NA; v_call: TRBV7-6; clone_size: NA; cdr3_aa: CASSLGGLNEQYF; cdr3_nt: TGTGCCAGCAGCTTAGGCGGCCTCAACGAGCAGTACTTC
j_call: TRBJ2-3; d_call: TRBD2; v_call: TRBV20-1; clone_size: few; cdr3_aa: CSVVPSLAGGTDTQYF; cdr3_nt: TGCAGTGTCGTCCCTTCACTAGCGGGGGGAACAGATACGCAGTATTTT
j_call: TRBJ2-3; d_call: NA; v_call: TRBV10-2; clone_size: NA; cdr3_aa: CASIKGGSTDTQYF; cdr3_nt: TGCGCCAGCATTAAGGGGGGGAGCACAGATACGCAGTATTTT